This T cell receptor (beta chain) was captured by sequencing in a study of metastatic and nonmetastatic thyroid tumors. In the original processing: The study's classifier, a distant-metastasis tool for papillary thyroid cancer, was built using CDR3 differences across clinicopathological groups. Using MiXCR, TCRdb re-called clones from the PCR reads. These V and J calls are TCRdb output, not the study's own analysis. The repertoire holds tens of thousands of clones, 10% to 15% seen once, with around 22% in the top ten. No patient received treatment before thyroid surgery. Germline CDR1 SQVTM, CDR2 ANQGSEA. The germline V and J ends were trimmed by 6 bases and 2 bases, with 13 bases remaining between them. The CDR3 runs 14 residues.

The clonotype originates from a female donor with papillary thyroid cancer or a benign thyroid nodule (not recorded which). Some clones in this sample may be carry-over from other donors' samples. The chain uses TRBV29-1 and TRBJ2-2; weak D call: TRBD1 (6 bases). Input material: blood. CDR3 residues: CSVVRGSNTGELFF. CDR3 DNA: TGCAGCGTAGTTAGGGGGTCTAACACCGGGGAGCTGTTTTTT.